This T cell receptor (beta chain) was profiled in a study of identical twins. V lost 3 bases to trimming and J lost 1 base; unmatched junction nucleotides: 1. CDR3 length: 14 amino acids. Germline V lookup: CDR1 ENHRY, CDR2 SYGVKD. The table lists this clonotype with a few counts. Its antigen is unknown. Study results and limitations: Models underestimated how often monozygotic twins shared out-of-frame TCR alpha.

One entry per CDR3 protein results from TCRdb running MiXCR on the 5' RACE reads. The table shows 600,000 to 700,000 distinct CDR3 sequences, with approximately 21% occurring only once. This sample also belongs to another study, concerning T cells expressing NK-cell markers.

This chain joins TRBV10-3 and TRBJ2-5; TRBD2 matches at 8 bases. Sequencing used PBMCs. This TCR came from a woman aged 18-29 years in good health. The CDR3 spells CAISDSGGQETQYF. CDR3 DNA: TGTGCCATCAGTGACAGCGGGGGCCAAGAGACCCAGTACTTC.